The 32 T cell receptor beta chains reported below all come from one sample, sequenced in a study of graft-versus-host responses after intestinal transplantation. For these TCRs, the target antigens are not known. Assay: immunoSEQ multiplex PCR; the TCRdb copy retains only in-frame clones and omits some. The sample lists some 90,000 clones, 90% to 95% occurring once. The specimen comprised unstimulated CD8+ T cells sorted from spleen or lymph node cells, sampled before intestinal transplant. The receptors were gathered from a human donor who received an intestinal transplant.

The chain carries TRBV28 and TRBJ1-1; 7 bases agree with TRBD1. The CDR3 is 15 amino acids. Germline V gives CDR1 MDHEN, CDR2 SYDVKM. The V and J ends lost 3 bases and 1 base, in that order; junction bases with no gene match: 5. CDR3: CASSLSGQANTEAFF. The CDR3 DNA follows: TGTGCCAGCAGTTTGTCTGGACAGGCGAACACTGAAGCTTTCTTT.

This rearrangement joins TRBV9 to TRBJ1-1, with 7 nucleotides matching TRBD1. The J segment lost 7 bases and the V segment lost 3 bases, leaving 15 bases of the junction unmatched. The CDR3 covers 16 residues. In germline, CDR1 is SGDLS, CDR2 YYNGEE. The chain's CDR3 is CASSGYVGGDRGEAFF. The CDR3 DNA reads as TGTGCCAGCAGCGGTTATGTTGGGGGGGACAGAGGTGAAGCTTTCTTT.

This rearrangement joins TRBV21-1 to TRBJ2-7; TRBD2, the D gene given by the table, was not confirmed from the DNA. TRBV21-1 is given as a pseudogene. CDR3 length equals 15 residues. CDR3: CARPQPSGFSYEQYF. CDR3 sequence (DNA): TGTGCCAGACCCCAGCCTAGCGGGTTCTCCTACGAGCAGTACTTC.

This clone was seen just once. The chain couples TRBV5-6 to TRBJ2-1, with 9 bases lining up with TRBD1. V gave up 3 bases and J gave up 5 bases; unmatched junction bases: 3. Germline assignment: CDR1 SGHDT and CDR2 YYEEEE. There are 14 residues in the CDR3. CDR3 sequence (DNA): TGTGCCAGCAGCTGGGGGACAGGGAACAATGAGCAGTTCTTC. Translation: CASSWGTGNNEQFF.

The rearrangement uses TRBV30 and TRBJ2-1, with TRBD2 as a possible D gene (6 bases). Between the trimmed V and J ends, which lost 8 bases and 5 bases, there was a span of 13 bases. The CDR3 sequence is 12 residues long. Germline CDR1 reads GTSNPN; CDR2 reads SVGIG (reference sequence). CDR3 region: CARGRGDNEQFF. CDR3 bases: TGTGCCCGAGGGCGGGGTGACAATGAGCAGTTCTTC.

The CDR3 loop reads CASSQDWSGDYGYTF. In nucleotides, the CDR3 is TGCGCCAGCAGCCAAGATTGGTCAGGGGACTATGGCTACACCTTC. The rearrangement joins TRBV4-1 to TRBJ1-2; D might be TRBD1 (6 bases). Trimming pared 0 bases from V and 3 bases from J, leaving 11 bases between. The CDR3 consists of 15 residues. Germline loops: CDR1 MGHRA, CDR2 YSYEKL.

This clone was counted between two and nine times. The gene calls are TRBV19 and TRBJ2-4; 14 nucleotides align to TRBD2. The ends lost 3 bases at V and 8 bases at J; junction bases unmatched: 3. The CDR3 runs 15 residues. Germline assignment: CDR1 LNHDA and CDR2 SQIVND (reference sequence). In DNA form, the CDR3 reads TGTGCCAGTAGTATCGGGACTAGCGGGAGTTACATTCAGTACTTC. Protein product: CASSIGTSGSYIQYF. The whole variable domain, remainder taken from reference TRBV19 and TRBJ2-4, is DGGITQSPKYLFRKEGQNVTLSCEQNLNHDAMYWYRQDPGQGLRLIYYSQIVNDFQKGDIAEGYSVSREKKESFPLTVTSAQKNPTAFYLCASSIGTSGSYIQYFGAGTRLSVL.

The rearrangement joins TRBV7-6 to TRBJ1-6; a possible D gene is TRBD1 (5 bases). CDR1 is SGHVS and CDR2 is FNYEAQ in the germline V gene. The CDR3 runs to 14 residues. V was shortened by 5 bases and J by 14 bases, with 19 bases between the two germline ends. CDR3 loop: CASSPRQGASSLHF. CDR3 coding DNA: TGTGCCAGCAGCCCCCGGCAGGGCGCTTCGTCCCTCCACTTT.

The CDR3 region is CASSYGGSGEWFYNSPLHF. CDR3 coding DNA: TGTGCCAGCAGTTATGGGGGCTCAGGGGAATGGTTCTATAATTCACCCCTCCACTTT. The rearrangement joins TRBV28 to TRBJ1-6, with D possibly being TRBD1 (6 bases). This CDR3 is 19 amino acids long. Trimming removed 4 bases from V and 3 bases from J, with 22 bases in between. CDR1 and CDR2 from the germline V gene are MDHEN and SYDVKM.

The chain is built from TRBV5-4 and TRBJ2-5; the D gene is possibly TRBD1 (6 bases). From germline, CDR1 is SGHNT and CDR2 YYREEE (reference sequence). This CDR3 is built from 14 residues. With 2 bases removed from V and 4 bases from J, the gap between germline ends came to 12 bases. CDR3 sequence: CASSFAGGRETQYF. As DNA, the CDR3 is TGTGCCAGCAGCTTTGCTGGGGGCCGAGAGACCCAGTACTTC. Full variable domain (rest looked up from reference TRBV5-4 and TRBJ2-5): ETGVTQSPTHLIKTRGQQVTLRCSSQSGHNTVSWYQQALGQGPQFIFQYYREEENGRGNFPPRFSGLQFPNYSSELNVNALELDDSALYLCASSFAGGRETQYFGPGTRLLVL.

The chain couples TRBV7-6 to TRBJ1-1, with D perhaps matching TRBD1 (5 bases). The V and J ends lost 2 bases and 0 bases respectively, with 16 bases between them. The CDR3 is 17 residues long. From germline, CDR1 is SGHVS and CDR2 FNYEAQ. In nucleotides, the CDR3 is TGTGCCAGCAGCTTACGTCCGGGGCCCAACATGAACACTGAAGCTTTCTTT. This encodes CASSLRPGPNMNTEAFF.

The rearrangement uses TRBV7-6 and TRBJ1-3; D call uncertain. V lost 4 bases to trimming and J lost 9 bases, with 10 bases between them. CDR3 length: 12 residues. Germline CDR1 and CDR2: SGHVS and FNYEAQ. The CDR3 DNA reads TGTGCCAGCAGCTCCCAGGAAGGCACCATATATTTT. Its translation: CASSSQEGTIYF. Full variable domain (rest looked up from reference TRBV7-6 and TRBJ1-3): GAGVSQSPRYKVTKRGQDVALRCDPISGHVSLYWYRQALGQGPEFLTYFNYEAQQDKSGLPNDRFSAERPEGSISTLTIQRTEQRDSAMYRCASSSQEGTIYFGEGSWLTVV.

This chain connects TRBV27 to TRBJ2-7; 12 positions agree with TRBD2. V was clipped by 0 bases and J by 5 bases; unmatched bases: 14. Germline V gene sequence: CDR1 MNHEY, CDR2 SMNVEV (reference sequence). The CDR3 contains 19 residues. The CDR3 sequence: CASSLSTNLAGGPGDEQYF. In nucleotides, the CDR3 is TGTGCCAGCAGTTTATCCACCAACCTAGCGGGAGGGCCTGGGGACGAGCAGTACTTC.

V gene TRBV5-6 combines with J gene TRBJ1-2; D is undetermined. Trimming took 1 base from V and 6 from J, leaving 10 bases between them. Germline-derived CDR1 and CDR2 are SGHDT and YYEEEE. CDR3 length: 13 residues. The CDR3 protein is CASSLSVVDGYTF. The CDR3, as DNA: TGTGCCAGCAGCTTGAGCGTGGTTGATGGCTACACCTTC.

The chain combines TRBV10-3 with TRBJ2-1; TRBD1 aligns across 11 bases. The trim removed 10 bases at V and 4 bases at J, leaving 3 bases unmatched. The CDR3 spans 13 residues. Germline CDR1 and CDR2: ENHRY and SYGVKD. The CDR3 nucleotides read TGTGCCAACGGACAGGGGGCATACAATGAGCAGTTCTTC. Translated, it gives CANGQGAYNEQFF.

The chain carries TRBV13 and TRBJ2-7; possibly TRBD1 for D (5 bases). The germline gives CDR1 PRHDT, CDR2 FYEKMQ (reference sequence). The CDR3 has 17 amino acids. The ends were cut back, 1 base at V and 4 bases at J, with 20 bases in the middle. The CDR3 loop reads CASSLASDTGRPYEQYF. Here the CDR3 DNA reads TGTGCCAGCAGCTTAGCGTCTGATACAGGAAGGCCTTACGAGCAGTACTTC.

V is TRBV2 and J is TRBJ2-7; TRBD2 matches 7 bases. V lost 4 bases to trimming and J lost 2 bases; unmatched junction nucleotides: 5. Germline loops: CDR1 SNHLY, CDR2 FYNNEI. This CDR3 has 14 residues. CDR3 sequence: CASSVGLAAYEQYF. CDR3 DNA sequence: TGTGCCAGCAGTGTGGGGCTAGCGGCCTACGAGCAGTACTTC.

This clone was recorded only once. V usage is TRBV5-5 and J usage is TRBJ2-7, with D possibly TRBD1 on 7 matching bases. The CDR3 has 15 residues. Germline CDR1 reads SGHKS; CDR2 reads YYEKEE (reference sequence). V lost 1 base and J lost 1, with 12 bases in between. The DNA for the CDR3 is TGTGCCAGCAGCTTGTCCGCGGGACAGTCCTACGAGCAGTACTTC. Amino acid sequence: CASSLSAGQSYEQYF.

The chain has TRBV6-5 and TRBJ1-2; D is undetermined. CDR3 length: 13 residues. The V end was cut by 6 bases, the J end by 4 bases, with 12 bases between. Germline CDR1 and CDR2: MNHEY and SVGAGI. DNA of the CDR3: TGTGCCAGCAGCCCCGGCCTTCTCTATGGCTACACCTTC. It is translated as CASSPGLLYGYTF.

The chain's CDR3 is CASSLGGGNTEAFF. In DNA form, the CDR3 reads TGTGCCAGCAGCTTGGGGGGAGGGAACACTGAAGCTTTCTTT. The chain couples TRBV11-2 to TRBJ1-1; possibly TRBD1 for D (5 bases). Germline V gives CDR1 SGHAT, CDR2 FQNNGV. The CDR3 is 14 amino acids. Trimming took 3 bases from V and 1 from J, leaving 9 bases between them.

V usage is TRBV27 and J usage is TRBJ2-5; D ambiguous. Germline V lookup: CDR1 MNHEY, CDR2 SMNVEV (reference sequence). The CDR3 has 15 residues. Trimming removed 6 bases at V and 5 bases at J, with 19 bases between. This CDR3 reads CASSPLVGGMETQYF. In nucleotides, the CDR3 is TGTGCCAGCAGCCCTCTTGTGGGCGGCATGGAGACCCAGTACTTC.

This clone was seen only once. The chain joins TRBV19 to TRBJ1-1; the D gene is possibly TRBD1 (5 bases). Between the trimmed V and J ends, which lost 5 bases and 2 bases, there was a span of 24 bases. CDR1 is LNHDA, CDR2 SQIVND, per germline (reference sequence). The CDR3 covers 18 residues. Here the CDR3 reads CASSDSSGSGRYNTEAFF. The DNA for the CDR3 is TGTGCCAGTAGTGATTCGTCAGGGTCGGGTAGATATAACACTGAAGCTTTCTTT.

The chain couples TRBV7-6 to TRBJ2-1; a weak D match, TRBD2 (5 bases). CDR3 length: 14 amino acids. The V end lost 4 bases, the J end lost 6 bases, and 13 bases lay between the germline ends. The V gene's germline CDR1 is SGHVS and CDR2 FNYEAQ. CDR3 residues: CASSSLAEGNEQFF. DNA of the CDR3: TGTGCCAGCAGCTCGTTAGCCGAGGGCAATGAGCAGTTCTTC.

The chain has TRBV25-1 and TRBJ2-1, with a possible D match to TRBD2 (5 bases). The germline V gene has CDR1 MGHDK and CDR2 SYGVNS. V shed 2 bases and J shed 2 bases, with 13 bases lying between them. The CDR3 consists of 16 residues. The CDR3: CASSEPRRAPYNEQFF. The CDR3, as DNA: TGTGCCAGCAGTGAACCTAGGCGGGCCCCCTACAATGAGCAGTTCTTC.

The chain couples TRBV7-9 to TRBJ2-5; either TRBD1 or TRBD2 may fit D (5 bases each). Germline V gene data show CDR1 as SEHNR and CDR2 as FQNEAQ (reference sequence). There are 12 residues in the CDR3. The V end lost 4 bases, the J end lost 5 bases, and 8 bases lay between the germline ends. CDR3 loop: CASSWDGETQYF. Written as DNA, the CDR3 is TGTGCCAGCAGCTGGGACGGTGAGACCCAGTACTTC.

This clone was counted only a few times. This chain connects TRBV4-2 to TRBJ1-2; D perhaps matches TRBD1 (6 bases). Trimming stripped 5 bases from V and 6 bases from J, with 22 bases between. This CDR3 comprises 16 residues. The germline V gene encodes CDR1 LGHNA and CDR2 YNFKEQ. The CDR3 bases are TGTGCCAGCAGCGAACCGGTGGGGACATCGAGGGATGGCTACACCTTC. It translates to CASSEPVGTSRDGYTF.

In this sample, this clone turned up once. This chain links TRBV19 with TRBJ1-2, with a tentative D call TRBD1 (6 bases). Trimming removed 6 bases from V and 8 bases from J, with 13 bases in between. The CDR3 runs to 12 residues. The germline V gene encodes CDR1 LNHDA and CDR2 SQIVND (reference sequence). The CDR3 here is CASRGSGVGYTF. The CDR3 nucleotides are TGTGCCAGTAGAGGTTCAGGGGTCGGCTACACCTTC.

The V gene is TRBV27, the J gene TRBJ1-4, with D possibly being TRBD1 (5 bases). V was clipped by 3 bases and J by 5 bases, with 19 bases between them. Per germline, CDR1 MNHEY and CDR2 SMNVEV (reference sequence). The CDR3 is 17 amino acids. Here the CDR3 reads CASSFLEGAGPNEKLFF. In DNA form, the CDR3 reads TGTGCCAGCAGTTTCCTCGAGGGCGCGGGGCCAAATGAAAAACTGTTTTTT.

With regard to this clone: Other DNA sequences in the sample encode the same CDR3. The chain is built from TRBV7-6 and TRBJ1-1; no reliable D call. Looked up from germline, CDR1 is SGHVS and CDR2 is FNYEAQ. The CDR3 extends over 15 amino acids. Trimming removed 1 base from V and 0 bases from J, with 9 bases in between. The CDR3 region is CASSLEADLNTEAFF. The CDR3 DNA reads TGTGCCAGCAGCTTAGAGGCGGACCTGAACACTGAAGCTTTCTTT.

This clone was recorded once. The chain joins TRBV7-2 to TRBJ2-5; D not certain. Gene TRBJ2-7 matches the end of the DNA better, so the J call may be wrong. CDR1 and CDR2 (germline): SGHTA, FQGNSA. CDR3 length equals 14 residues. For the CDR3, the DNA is TGTGCCAGCAGCTTAGAAGCAAATTCCTACGAGCAGTACTTC. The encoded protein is CASSLEANSYEQYF.

The chain's CDR3 is CASSPTTYNTEAFF. The CDR3 DNA reads TGTGCCAGCTCACCGACGACATACAACACTGAAGCTTTCTTT. The chain employs TRBV18 and TRBJ1-1; D gene uncertain. Germline V gives CDR1 KGHSH, CDR2 LQKENI. This CDR3 is built from 14 residues. Trimming stripped 3 bases from V and 2 bases from J, with 10 bases between. The whole variable domain, filled in from reference TRBV18 and TRBJ1-1, reads NAGVMQNPRHLVRRRGQEARLRCSPMKGHSHVYWYRQLPEEGLKFMVYLQKENIIDESGMPKERFSAEFPKEGPSILRIQQVVRGDSAAYFCASSPTTYNTEAFFGQGTRLTVV.

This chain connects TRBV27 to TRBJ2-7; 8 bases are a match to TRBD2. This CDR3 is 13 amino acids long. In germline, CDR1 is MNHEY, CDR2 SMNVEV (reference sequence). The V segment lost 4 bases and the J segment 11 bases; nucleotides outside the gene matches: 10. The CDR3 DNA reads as TGTGCCAGCAGTTCCGGGACTAGTGCTCTTGAGTACTTC. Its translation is CASSSGTSALEYF.